This TCR beta chain was profiled in a study of OX40 agonist ivuxolimab in advanced cancers. General observations from the study: Compared with CD4+, CD8+ T cells on average had more expanded clones.

The V segment lost 5 bases and the J segment 0 bases; nucleotides outside the gene matches: 7. The germline V gene encodes CDR1 MNHEY and CDR2 SMNVEV (reference sequence). This CDR3 spans 16 amino acids. Only in-frame clones appear in the TCRdb table, and some are missing; sequencing was by immunoSEQ multiplex PCR. The data contain over 70,000 clones, 85% to 90% of them seen just once; the ten biggest clones take up approximately 7.4%. In the case of this clone: The target antigen is unknown.

Sequencing used CD4+ or CD8+ T cells sorted from blood, obtained in a trial of the OX40 agonist ivuxolimab. V is TRBV27 and J is TRBJ1-5; 7 bases are shared with TRBD1. This sequence originates from an adult with an advanced solid tumor such as melanoma, head and neck, liver or kidney cancer. CDR3 DNA sequence: TGTGCCAGCAGTCTGGGGACAGCATATAGCAATCAGCCCCAGCATTTT. This translates into CASSLGTAYSNQPQHF.